This T cell receptor (beta chain) was recovered during a study of cytomegalovirus exposure and HLA in healthy donors. Study-level background: From HLA-typed donors, an early data release held roughly 80 million unique TCRs.

These donors counted as nominally healthy when sampled, but unrecorded immune exposures were likely. The V gene end was trimmed by 6 bases and the J gene end by 10 bases; junction bases not matched to a gene: 6. Germline lookup yields CDR1 LNHDA and CDR2 SQIVND (reference sequence). The CDR3 extends over 13 amino acids. This clone was observed a handful of times. Primers included in the PCR were 60 Vbeta and 13 Jbeta primers. How the authors handled the data: As a later analysis found, there were tens of millions of unique TCR beta chains, of which about 10 million were shared. Clones were sequenced by immunoSEQ multiplex PCR, and TCRdb holds only the in-frame ones, with some missing. V, J and clone size derive from that table, while D and trimming were established from the DNA sequence. The table has 140,000 or so clones, 70% to 85% seen once.

The clonotype comes from a woman aged 55-70 years in good health and CMV-seropositive. This chain joins TRBV19 and TRBJ1-4, with 9 bases fitting TRBD1. What was sequenced was PBMCs. CDR3 loop: CASSTGTGRKLFF. The CDR3 DNA sequence: TGTGCCAGTAGCACCGGGACAGGGCGAAAACTGTTTTTT.